This T cell receptor (beta chain) comes out of a study of shared clonotypes between healthy human individuals. In the study overall: CD8 memory received one plate per donor, CD8 naive two, CD4 memory three and CD4 naive three.

Over several immunoSEQ plates, each subset's genomic DNA was distributed in even portions. Methods used by the authors: For the immunoSEQ data, sequences were junction-only without quality scores, so filtering differed. The table came from immunoSEQ multiplex PCR; TCRdb's copy has only in-frame clones and leaves some out. V and J calls and clone size follow that table, whereas D and trimming were derived from the DNA. Here the sample spans hundreds of thousands of clones, around 67% being singletons. This CDR3 has 15 amino acids. Germline V gene lookup returns CDR1 MNHEY and CDR2 SVGAGI. J was trimmed by 4 bases and V by 6 bases; bases with no gene match: 6. This clone was counted once. Partitioning of CD4+ cells yielded a CD45RA+ naive subset and a CD45RA-negative memory subset.

Input material: memory CD4+ T cells sorted from blood. Described subset: CD45RA-negative fraction. The source is a woman in her twenties or thirties in good health. This chain joins TRBV6-5 and TRBJ1-4, with 9 bases identical to TRBD1. CDR3 bases: TGTGCCAGCAGACTACAGGGGGCGCTTAATGAAAAACTGTTTTTT. Residues: CASRLQGALNEKLFF.